This entry lists 32 T cell receptor beta chains sequenced from one sample in a study of T cells in Graves' hyperthyroidism and ophthalmopathy. There were TCR beta CDR3 regions amplified from RNA transcripts. Primed by the HTBI set, a first-round RT-PCR was run on the TCR CDR3. TCRdb processed the multiplex PCR reads anew with MiXCR; each CDR3 protein has one entry. The sample lists hundreds of thousands of distinct CDR3 sequences; about 20% were seen once. Sequencing was performed on blood. These receptors were taken from a man aged 40-50 years with Graves' ophthalmopathy.

This clonotype was seen more than once but under ten times. The rearrangement uses TRBV29-1 and TRBJ2-1; D is unclear. Germline V CDR1 and CDR2: SQVTM, ANQGSEA. This CDR3 is 11 amino acids long. V shed 6 bases and J shed 4 bases, with 7 bases lying between them. CDR3 loop: CSVDIYNEQFF. DNA of the CDR3: TGCAGCGTAGACATATACAATGAGCAGTTCTTC.

The J gene is TRBJ2-1, the V gene TRBV19, with 7 bases identical to TRBD1. The V and J ends lost 1 base and 3 bases, in that order; junction bases with no gene match: 0. Per the germline V gene, CDR1 is LNHDA and CDR2 is SQIVND (reference sequence). The CDR3 is made up of 14 amino acids. The CDR3 region is CASSIGQGYNEQFF. CDR3 DNA: TGTGCCAGTAGTATAGGACAGGGCTACAATGAGCAGTTCTTC.

This chain uses TRBV28 with TRBJ1-4; 7 bases map to TRBD1. There are 15 residues in the CDR3. CDR1 MDHEN and CDR2 SYDVKM come from the germline V gene. V trimming: 4 bases; J trimming: 3 bases; junction bases outside the gene matches: 5. CDR3 coding DNA: TGTGCCAGCAGTTCCCGACAGGGAGCTAATGAAAAACTGTTTTTT. Protein sequence: CASSSRQGANEKLFF. Full variable domain (outside the CDR3, taken from reference TRBV28 and TRBJ1-4): DVKVTQSSRYLVKRTGEKVFLECVQDMDHENMFWYRQDPGLGLRLIYFSYDVKMKEKGDIPEGYSVSREKKERFSLILESASTNQTSMYLCASSSRQGANEKLFFGSGTQLSVL.

V and J are TRBV6-1 and TRBJ1-5; 9 bases line up with TRBD1. The V gene's germline CDR1 is MNHNS and CDR2 SASEGT. The V gene end was trimmed by 5 bases and the J gene end by 7 bases; junction bases not matched to a gene: 9. The CDR3 is 15 amino acids. In DNA form, the CDR3 reads TGTGCCAGCAGTCACTCCGGGACAGGGAAGCAGCCCCAGCATTTT. Encoded protein: CASSHSGTGKQPQHF.

The CDR3 DNA is TGTGCCACCCGGCCCCAGGGGCAGAGCGAGCAGTACTTC. Protein: CATRPQGQSEQYF. The chain joins TRBV15 to TRBJ2-7, with D perhaps TRBD1 (6 bases). With 8 bases removed from V and 6 bases from J, the gap between germline ends came to 17 bases. This CDR3 comprises 13 residues. Germline V gives CDR1 LNHNV, CDR2 YYDKDF (reference sequence).

This clonotype was counted a few times. The V gene is TRBV20-1, the J gene TRBJ2-1, with TRBD2 matching 8 bases. Germline-derived CDR1 and CDR2 are DFQATT and SNEGSKA (reference sequence). The length of the CDR3 is 15 residues. After removal of 5 bases from V and 6 bases from J, the junction contained 12 bases not matched to a gene. The CDR3: CSAVTGTRFSNEQFF. The DNA of the CDR3 is TGCAGTGCTGTGACCGGGACTAGATTTTCCAATGAGCAGTTCTTC.

The chain carries TRBV3-1 and TRBJ2-1; 12 positions agree with TRBD2. CDR3 length: 17 amino acids. V was pared by 4 bases and J by 4 bases, with 8 bases of the junction left unmatched. Germline CDR1 and CDR2: LGHDT and YNNKEL (reference sequence). DNA for the CDR3: TGTGCCAGCAGCCCGGGCTGGACTAGCGGGACTTACAATGAGCAGTTCTTC. Encoded protein: CASSPGWTSGTYNEQFF.

This clonotype came up a few times. The rearrangement joins TRBV15 to TRBJ2-2, with unresolved D. The CDR3 has 14 residues. Trimming took off 0 bases at V and 6 bases at J, with 8 bases between the two ends. CDR1 and CDR2 (germline): LNHNV, YYDKDF (reference sequence). As DNA, the CDR3 is TGTGCCACCAGCAGAGATAGGGCCCCCGGGGAGCTGTTTTTT. Residues: CATSRDRAPGELFF.

This chain links TRBV10-3 with TRBJ2-3; 14 bases agree with TRBD2. Trimming at V came to 6 bases and at J to 0 bases, leaving 11 bases not matched to a gene. The CDR3 length is 19 residues. The germline V gene encodes CDR1 ENHRY and CDR2 SYGVKD. The CDR3 DNA follows: TGTGCCATCAGGCCGGGACTAGCGGGGGACCCACTTAGCACAGATACGCAGTATTTT. It yields the protein CAIRPGLAGDPLSTDTQYF.

This clonotype was recorded many times. The chain combines TRBV30 with TRBJ1-2; the D is unclear. This CDR3 comprises 14 residues. Per germline, CDR1 GTSNPN and CDR2 SVGIG (reference sequence). The V end lost 0 bases, the J end lost 4 bases, and 12 bases lay between the germline ends. The CDR3 region is CAWSVQTYSYGYTF. CDR3 in DNA: TGTGCCTGGAGTGTACAGACTTATAGCTATGGCTACACCTTC.

In its sample, this clonotype was seen a few times. This chain links TRBV6-1 with TRBJ2-1; no firm D call. Germline assignment: CDR1 MNHNS and CDR2 SASEGT. This CDR3 contains 12 residues. Trimming took 8 bases from V and 1 from J, leaving 6 bases between them. The CDR3 reads CASGNSYNEQFF. CDR3 coding DNA: TGTGCCAGCGGGAATTCCTACAATGAGCAGTTCTTC.

The chain recombines TRBV30 with TRBJ1-4; D gene ambiguous. Germline V gene sequence: CDR1 GTSNPN, CDR2 SVGIG (reference sequence). The V end was cut by 0 bases, the J end by 0 bases, with 5 bases between. The length of the CDR3 is 14 residues. The DNA of the CDR3 is TGTGCCTGGAGTGTACAAACAACTAATGAAAAACTGTTTTTT. This codes for CAWSVQTTNEKLFF.

The chain uses TRBV20-1 and TRBJ1-2; D gene unclear. V was shortened by 5 bases and J by 8 bases, with 18 bases between the two germline ends. Germline CDR1 and CDR2: DFQATT and SNEGSKA (reference sequence). The CDR3 has 13 amino acids. The CDR3 coding sequence is TGCAGTGCTCAACAAAACATGGCGGGAGGCTACACCTTC. Protein product: CSAQQNMAGGYTF.

The rearrangement joins TRBV5-6 to TRBJ2-5; maybe TRBD1 (8 bases). The germline V gene encodes CDR1 SGHDT and CDR2 YYEEEE. The CDR3 loop spans 14 amino acids. The V and J ends lost 3 bases and 5 bases respectively, with 14 bases between them. The DNA of the CDR3 is TGTGCCAGCAGCTGGGGGGGGACAGGCGAGACCCAGTACTTC. It yields the protein CASSWGGTGETQYF.

This clonotype was seen only a few times. The chain is built from TRBV18 and TRBJ2-2, with D possibly TRBD1 on 5 matching bases. CDR1 KGHSH and CDR2 LQKENI come from the germline V gene. This CDR3 region has 16 residues. The ends were cut back, 0 bases at V and 0 bases at J, with 8 bases in the middle. The CDR3 loop is CASSPPGRPNTGELFF. The CDR3 bases are TGTGCCAGCTCACCACCGGGGCGTCCGAACACCGGGGAGCTGTTTTTT. Supplemented by reference TRBV18 and TRBJ2-2, the full variable domain reads NAGVMQNPRHLVRRRGQEARLRCSPMKGHSHVYWYRQLPEEGLKFMVYLQKENIIDESGMPKERFSAEFPKEGPSILRIQQVVRGDSAAYFCASSPPGRPNTGELFFGEGSRLTVL.

This clonotype came up many times. V gene TRBV5-1 combines with J gene TRBJ2-3; the D gene is possibly TRBD2 (6 bases). With 2 bases removed from V and 6 bases from J, the gap between germline ends came to 16 bases. The germline CDR1 and CDR2 sequences are SGHRS and YFSETQ. This CDR3 has 15 amino acids. This chain's CDR3 is CASSLKQDYTDTQYF. CDR3 DNA sequence: TGCGCCAGCAGCTTAAAACAGGACTACACGGATACGCAGTATTTT.

The gene calls are TRBV20-1 and TRBJ2-2; 7 bases are shared with TRBD1. This CDR3 has 16 residues. Trimming cost V 0 bases and J 1 base; bases outside gene matches: 5. CDR1 is DFQATT, CDR2 SNEGSKA, per germline (reference sequence). CDR3 sequence: CSARDMRTGNTGELFF. The CDR3, as DNA: TGCAGTGCTAGAGATATGCGGACAGGGAACACCGGGGAGCTGTTTTTT.

This clonotype appeared a single time. The gene calls are TRBV6-1 and TRBJ2-1; 9 nucleotides align to TRBD2. V lost 6 bases and J lost 7; bases outside the gene matches: 13. CDR1 and CDR2 (germline): MNHNS, SASEGT. This CDR3 is 16 amino acids long. CDR3 sequence (DNA): TGTGCCAGCAGAGCAGCCCAGGGACTAGCAAAGAATGAGCAGTTCTTC. Amino acids: CASRAAQGLAKNEQFF.

This clonotype has more than one count but fewer than ten. V and J are TRBV10-3 and TRBJ2-6, with 10 bases aligning to TRBD2. CDR3 length equals 20 residues. CDR1 is ENHRY, CDR2 SYGVKD, per germline. V was pared by 3 bases and J by 0 bases, with 11 bases of the junction left unmatched. CDR3 sequence (DNA): TGTGCCATCAGTGAAAATACTAGCGGGAATCGGCTCTCTGGGGCCAACGTCCTGACTTTC. Translating gives CAISENTSGNRLSGANVLTF.

The V and J genes are TRBV6-1 and TRBJ1-2; D not certain. Looked up from germline, CDR1 is MNHNS and CDR2 is SASEGT. The V gene lost 8 bases and the J gene lost 8 bases, with 15 bases spanning the gap. The CDR3 has 12 amino acids. CDR3 in amino acids: CASGFGAQGYTF. For the CDR3, the DNA is TGTGCCAGCGGGTTTGGAGCGCAGGGCTACACCTTC.

The chain is built from TRBV28 and TRBJ2-1; TRBD2 is a possible D gene (6 bases). V was pared by 8 bases and J by 2 bases, with 16 bases between. The germline gives CDR1 MDHEN, CDR2 SYDVKM. The CDR3 contains 15 residues. This CDR3 reads CASHPGLAAYNEQFF. For the CDR3, the DNA is TGTGCCAGCCATCCCGGATTAGCGGCCTACAATGAGCAGTTCTTC.

The CDR3 protein is CASSLAVFLTGGDTQYF. The CDR3 DNA is TGTGCCAGCAGCTTAGCGGTTTTTTTAACGGGAGGAGATACGCAGTATTTT. The chain is built from TRBV7-2 and TRBJ2-3, with 7 positions matching TRBD2. After removal of 0 bases from V and 5 bases from J, the junction contained 11 bases not matched to a gene. CDR3 length equals 17 residues. Germline CDR1 is SGHTA and CDR2 is FQGNSA.

The chain joins TRBV7-9 to TRBJ1-3; 8 nucleotides match TRBD1. The J segment lost 3 bases and the V segment lost 6 bases, leaving 7 bases of the junction unmatched. Germline loops: CDR1 SEHNR, CDR2 FQNEAQ (reference sequence). This CDR3 has 15 amino acids. DNA of the CDR3: TGTGCCAGCAGACAAACAGGGGGTGTTGGAAACACCATATATTTT. This gives the protein CASRQTGGVGNTIYF. Full variable domain (remainder filled in from reference TRBV7-9 and TRBJ1-3): DTGVSQNPRHKITKRGQNVTFRCDPISEHNRLYWYRQTLGQGPEFLTYFQNEAQLEKSRLLSDRFSAERPKGSFSTLEIQRTEQGDSAMYLCASRQTGGVGNTIYFGEGSWLTVV.

The rearrangement links TRBV19 to TRBJ1-2; 8 bases agree with TRBD1. Per the germline V gene, CDR1 is LNHDA and CDR2 is SQIVND (reference sequence). The CDR3 spans 12 residues. The ends lost 4 bases at V and 8 bases at J; junction bases unmatched: 3. The CDR3 spells CASSNRGSGYTF. The CDR3 bases are TGTGCCAGTAGTAACAGGGGGAGCGGCTACACCTTC. Full variable domain (outside the CDR3, taken from reference TRBV19 and TRBJ1-2): DGGITQSPKYLFRKEGQNVTLSCEQNLNHDAMYWYRQDPGQGLRLIYYSQIVNDFQKGDIAEGYSVSREKKESFPLTVTSAQKNPTAFYLCASSNRGSGYTFGSGTRLTVV.

The gene calls are TRBV5-6 and TRBJ1-2; weak D call: TRBD1 (6 bases). In germline, CDR1 is SGHDT, CDR2 YYEEEE. Trimming stripped 3 bases from V and 4 bases from J, with 16 bases between. There are 15 residues in the CDR3. CDR3 coding DNA: TGTGCCAGCAGCTCCTTGGGGGGGCGCGGCTATGGCTACACCTTC. Its translation is CASSSLGGRGYGYTF. Supplemented by reference TRBV5-6 and TRBJ1-2, the full variable domain reads DAGVTQSPTHLIKTRGQQVTLRCSPKSGHDTVSWYQQALGQGPQFIFQYYEEEERQRGNFPDRFSGHQFPNYSSELNVNALLLGDSALYLCASSSLGGRGYGYTFGSGTRLTVV.

This clonotype was picked up many times. The chain couples TRBV2 to TRBJ2-3; 12 positions match TRBD2. The V gene end was trimmed by 10 bases and the J gene end by 8 bases; junction bases not matched to a gene: 13. The CDR3 is 15 amino acids. CDR1 is SNHLY, CDR2 FYNNEI, per germline. This CDR3 is CATSLLAGGPGTQYF. The CDR3 DNA follows: TGTGCCACCTCCTTGCTAGCGGGGGGGCCCGGTACGCAGTATTTT.

This clonotype was seen many times. This rearrangement joins TRBV12-3 or TRBV12-4 to TRBJ2-1; 9 nucleotides match TRBD2. There are 15 residues in the CDR3. The V gene end was trimmed by 5 bases and the J gene end by 5 bases; junction bases not matched to a gene: 7. CDR3 amino acids: CASSPMAGGNNEQFF. CDR3 DNA sequence: TGTGCCAGCAGTCCAATGGCGGGGGGGAACAATGAGCAGTTCTTC.

This clonotype was observed many times. One end of the junction is discordant with germline, which a read error may explain. V is TRBV7-2 and J is TRBJ2-7; 11 bases are a match to TRBD2. Per germline, CDR1 SGHTA and CDR2 FQGNSA. This CDR3 is built from 14 residues. The CDR3 here is CAIRRLAGSYDQYF. DNA for the CDR3: TGTGCCATCCGGCGACTAGCGGGGAGCTACGATCAGTACTTC.

Ten or more counts support this clonotype. This sequence joins TRBV7-9 and TRBJ1-2; D is uncertain. Trimming stripped 1 base from V and 4 bases from J, with 13 bases between. Germline V gene data show CDR1 as SEHNR and CDR2 as FQNEAQ (reference sequence). This CDR3 is 15 amino acids long. CDR3 nucleotides: TGTGCCAGCAGCTTAGGTTTCCAGGCCCTCTATGGCTACACCTTC. Translating it yields CASSLGFQALYGYTF. Supplemented by reference TRBV7-9 and TRBJ1-2, the full variable domain reads DTGVSQNPRHKITKRGQNVTFRCDPISEHNRLYWYRQTLGQGPEFLTYFQNEAQLEKSRLLSDRFSAERPKGSFSTLEIQRTEQGDSAMYLCASSLGFQALYGYTFGSGTRLTVV.

The chain links TRBV9 to TRBJ2-3, with 7 bases lining up with TRBD1. J lost 3 bases, V lost 0 bases, and 4 bases had no gene match. Looked up from germline, CDR1 is SGDLS and CDR2 is YYNGEE. CDR3 length: 15 residues. This chain's CDR3 is CASSVAGTVTDTQYF. Here the CDR3 DNA reads TGTGCCAGCAGCGTAGCCGGGACAGTGACAGATACGCAGTATTTT.

V gene TRBV12-5 combines with J gene TRBJ2-3; 11 nucleotides agree with TRBD2. The CDR3 covers 16 residues. The junction had 4 bases not matched to a gene; V was cut back by 2 bases and J by 3 bases. Germline V gene lookup returns CDR1 LGHNT and CDR2 FRNRAP. In DNA form, the CDR3 reads TGTGCTAGTGGTTTGTTAGCGGGGGGGCAGACAGATACGCAGTATTTT. Residues: CASGLLAGGQTDTQYF.

Comments on this clonotype: This may be a read error, as it is one base from a much larger clone. The J gene is TRBJ1-1, the V gene TRBV7-3; D is ambiguous. Between the trimmed V and J ends, which lost 2 bases and 1 base, there was a span of 8 bases. CDR1 is SGHTA, CDR2 FQGTGA, per germline. This CDR3 is built from 14 residues. The CDR3 region is CASSLQESNTEAFF. CDR3 in DNA: TGTGCCAGCAGCTTACAGGAGTCGAACACTGAAGCTTTCTTT.